The 20 T cell receptor beta chains in this list originate from one sample, sequenced in a study of OX40 agonist ivuxolimab in advanced cancers. The assay was immunoSEQ multiplex PCR, and TCRdb's table has in-frame clones only and misses some. Here the sample spans over 80,000 clones, less than 90% being singletons. The material was CD4+ or CD8+ T cells sorted from blood, obtained in a trial of the OX40 agonist ivuxolimab. The source is an adult with an advanced solid tumor such as melanoma, head and neck, liver or kidney cancer.

The genes are TRBV2 and TRBJ2-1; D remains unclear. Germline CDR1 and CDR2: SNHLY and FYNNEI. The V and J ends lost 4 bases and 8 bases respectively, with 18 bases between them. This CDR3 comprises 15 residues. The CDR3 loop reads CASSAGRSLGYEQFF. The CDR3 nucleotides are TGTGCCAGCAGTGCAGGACGGTCTCTAGGATATGAGCAGTTCTTC.

Notes on this clone: This CDR3 is also generated by other DNA sequences in the sample. CDR3 sequence reads: CSVESTDTQYF. The CDR3 DNA follows: TGCAGCGTAGAAAGCACAGATACGCAGTATTTT. The chain carries TRBV29-1 and TRBJ2-3; D uncertain. This CDR3 has 11 amino acids. CDR1 SQVTM and CDR2 ANQGSEA come from the germline V gene. V lost 6 bases, J lost 0 bases, and 4 bases lay in between.

The J gene is TRBJ2-3, the V gene TRBV5-1; D possibly uses TRBD1 or TRBD2 (5 bases each). V lost 4 bases to trimming and J lost 6 bases, with 18 bases between them. The germline V gene encodes CDR1 SGHRS and CDR2 YFSETQ. The CDR3 is made up of 15 amino acids. The CDR3 DNA reads as TGCGCCAGCAGCCCCTCCGGGACCCGCGGGGATACGCAGTATTTT. Translated, it gives CASSPSGTRGDTQYF.

CDR3 DNA: TGCGCCAGCAGCGTAGGGACCGACAATGAGCAGTTCTTC. This gives the protein CASSVGTDNEQFF. This chain joins TRBV5-1 and TRBJ2-1; either TRBD1 or TRBD2 may fit D (5 bases each). V lost 4 bases and J lost 5, with 10 bases in between. CDR1 and CDR2 (germline): SGHRS, YFSETQ. This CDR3 spans 13 amino acids.

The chain employs TRBV7-2 and TRBJ2-5; 8 nucleotides match TRBD1. Trimming removed 4 bases from V and 4 bases from J; junction bases left unmatched: 8. Germline V gives CDR1 SGHTA, CDR2 FQGNSA. This CDR3 region has 15 residues. CDR3 residues: CASSSQGAYTETQYF. The CDR3 coding sequence is TGTGCCAGCAGCTCGCAGGGGGCGTACACAGAGACCCAGTACTTC.

The V and J genes are TRBV11-2 and TRBJ2-5; the match to TRBD2 covers 15 bases. The CDR3 sequence is 17 residues long. Germline lookup yields CDR1 SGHAT and CDR2 FQNNGV. Germline trimming cut 6 bases from V and 4 bases from J; bases unmatched to any gene: 9. Here the CDR3 reads CASRSGTSGRRVETQYF. CDR3 nucleotide sequence: TGTGCCAGCAGGTCCGGGACTAGCGGGAGGAGGGTAGAGACCCAGTACTTC.

V gene TRBV18 combines with J gene TRBJ1-3; 9 nucleotides agree with TRBD1. CDR1 is KGHSH and CDR2 is LQKENI in the germline V gene. CDR3 length equals 16 residues. J lost 0 bases, V lost 6 bases, and 6 bases had no gene match. CDR3 sequence reads: CASSPGQGFSGNTIYF. The DNA of the CDR3 is TGTGCCAGCTCCCCGGGACAGGGTTTCTCTGGAAACACCATATATTTT.

This clone was picked up a small number of times. The chain uses TRBV29-1 and TRBJ1-2, with 8 bases fitting TRBD1. Germline V CDR1 and CDR2: SQVTM, ANQGSEA. The CDR3 spans 15 residues. Germline trimming cut 4 bases from V and 1 base from J; bases unmatched to any gene: 8. This CDR3 reads CSVVGGDRGNYGYTF. The CDR3 DNA reads as TGCAGCGTTGTTGGAGGAGACAGGGGTAACTATGGCTACACCTTC.

The rearrangement uses TRBV9 and TRBJ2-1; D unclear. Germline lookup yields CDR1 SGDLS and CDR2 YYNGEE. This CDR3 has 15 residues. Trimming took off 3 bases at V and 7 bases at J, with 17 bases between the two ends. CDR3 region: CASSGGIWTGNEQFF. The CDR3 coding sequence is TGTGCCAGCAGCGGTGGGATTTGGACCGGGAATGAGCAGTTCTTC. The whole variable domain, filled in from reference TRBV9 and TRBJ2-1, reads DSGVTQTPKHLITATGQRVTLRCSPRSGDLSVYWYQQSLDQGLQFLIQYYNGEERAKGNILERFSAQQFPDLHSELNLSSLELGDSALYFCASSGGIWTGNEQFFGPGTRLTVL.

This rearrangement joins TRBV18 to TRBJ2-7, with D hard to call. Germline V gene sequence: CDR1 KGHSH, CDR2 LQKENI. Trimming removed 4 bases at V and 4 bases at J, with 11 bases between. CDR3 length: 13 residues. CDR3 sequence: CASSHIQPYEQYV. As DNA, the CDR3 is TGTGCCAGCTCACACATACAGCCGTACGAGCAGTACGTC.

This sequence joins TRBV4-2 and TRBJ2-3; D is uncertain. From germline, CDR1 is LGHNA and CDR2 YNFKEQ. Between the trimmed V and J ends, which lost 0 bases and 4 bases, there was a span of 11 bases. This CDR3 spans 15 amino acids. The CDR3 coding sequence is TGTGCCAGCAGCCAAGATGGTAGGGTAGCAGATACGCAGTATTTT. This encodes CASSQDGRVADTQYF.

J is TRBJ2-1 and V is TRBV9; 10 nucleotides line up with TRBD1. This CDR3 comprises 15 residues. Unmatched junction bases numbered 10, after V lost 4 bases and J lost 9 bases. Germline lookup yields CDR1 SGDLS and CDR2 YYNGEE. The CDR3 reads CASSLSGTGVGEQFF. The DNA for the CDR3 is TGTGCCAGCAGCTTGTCCGGGACAGGGGTCGGTGAGCAGTTCTTC. Combining the CDR3 with reference TRBV9 and TRBJ2-1 gives the whole variable domain DSGVTQTPKHLITATGQRVTLRCSPRSGDLSVYWYQQSLDQGLQFLIQYYNGEERAKGNILERFSAQQFPDLHSELNLSSLELGDSALYFCASSLSGTGVGEQFFGPGTRLTVL.

This rearrangement joins TRBV6-1 to TRBJ1-5, with 8 bases matching TRBD1. With 2 bases clipped from V and 4 bases from J, the junction kept 4 bases outside the gene matches. This CDR3 spans 15 amino acids. Germline loops: CDR1 MNHNS, CDR2 SASEGT. The CDR3, as DNA: TGTGCCAGCAGTGAAATTCAGGGGGCTAATCAGCCCCAGCATTTT. Its protein is CASSEIQGANQPQHF.

V gene TRBV7-9 combines with J gene TRBJ1-5, with D unresolved. V was clipped by 5 bases and J by 2 bases, with 4 bases between them. The CDR3 is 12 residues long. Germline loops: CDR1 SEHNR, CDR2 FQNEAQ (reference sequence). CDR3 protein: CASSRGNQPQHF. CDR3 coding DNA: TGTGCCAGCAGCAGGGGCAATCAGCCCCAGCATTTT.

The chain couples TRBV28 to TRBJ2-7; D possibly matches TRBD1 or TRBD2 (5 bases each). The ends were cut back, 5 bases at V and 3 bases at J, with 14 bases in the middle. The CDR3 runs 14 residues. CDR1 is MDHEN, CDR2 SYDVKM, per germline. The CDR3 protein is CASSPGTSRYEQYV. CDR3 DNA: TGTGCCAGCAGTCCCGGGACCTCACGCTACGAGCAGTACGTC.

The V gene is TRBV19, the J gene TRBJ2-3; 14 bases are shared with TRBD2. Germline V gene data show CDR1 as LNHDA and CDR2 as SQIVND (reference sequence). The CDR3 length is 18 residues. Trimming at V came to 9 bases and at J to 2 bases, leaving 13 bases not matched to a gene. CDR3 in amino acids: CASSSTGTSGRHTDTQYF. Written as DNA, the CDR3 is TGTGCCAGCTCCTCTACGGGGACTAGCGGGAGACACACAGATACGCAGTATTTT.

The chain couples TRBV19 to TRBJ1-5; D gene uncertain. Germline CDR1 LNHDA, CDR2 SQIVND (reference sequence). The CDR3 extends over 15 amino acids. V was cut by 5 bases and J by 3 bases, with 14 bases left in between. This chain's CDR3 is CASSPRIGNNQPQHF. The CDR3 DNA reads as TGTGCCAGTAGTCCCCGTATTGGGAACAATCAGCCCCAGCATTTT.

This chain connects TRBV5-4 to TRBJ2-2, with 11 positions matching TRBD2. CDR1 and CDR2 (germline): SGHNT, YYREEE (reference sequence). The CDR3 consists of 16 residues. Germline trimming cut 5 bases from V and 2 bases from J; bases unmatched to any gene: 5. The CDR3 reads CASRTLAGGNTGELFF. CDR3 sequence (DNA): TGTGCCAGCAGGACCCTAGCGGGAGGAAACACCGGGGAGCTGTTTTTT.

The V call is TRBV28, the J call TRBJ2-7, with TRBD1 as a possible D gene (6 bases). Looked up from germline, CDR1 is MDHEN and CDR2 is SYDVKM. Between the trimmed V and J ends, which lost 6 bases and 0 bases, there was a span of 12 bases. The CDR3 has 14 amino acids. The CDR3 sequence: CASSPRGSSYEQYF. CDR3 sequence (DNA): TGTGCCAGCAGCCCTAGGGGGAGCTCCTACGAGCAGTACTTC.

The chain combines TRBV19 with TRBJ2-2; D is perhaps TRBD1 (5 bases). Trimming cost V 5 bases and J 4 bases, with 14 bases left between them. The CDR3 is made up of 15 amino acids. Germline V CDR1 and CDR2: LNHDA, SQIVND (reference sequence). This CDR3 is CASSVPGIGTGELFF. The CDR3, as DNA: TGTGCCAGTAGTGTCCCAGGGATCGGCACCGGGGAGCTGTTTTTT.